Shown below are 9 T cell receptor beta chains from a single sample sequenced in a study of blood T cell repertoires in COVID-19. Sequencing used immunoSEQ multiplex PCR; TCRdb keeps in-frame clones, though not all of them. The data show around 230,000 clones, around four fifths seen once. Sequenced material: peripheral blood. These receptors came from a woman aged 60-75 years with active or convalescent COVID-19.

V and J are TRBV3-1 (or the pseudogene TRBV3-2) and TRBJ2-7; 7 bases match TRBD2. Germline CDR1 LGHDT, CDR2 YNNKEL (reference sequence). This CDR3 has 18 amino acids. After removal of 1 base from V and 5 bases from J, the junction contained 17 bases not matched to a gene. The CDR3 DNA reads as TGTGCCAGCAGCCAAGCGGGTCAGGGAGGCCTGGGGGGGGACGAGCAGTACTTC. Translation gives CASSQAGQGGLGGDEQYF.

The chain links TRBV7-3 to TRBJ1-1; D remains unclear. V lost 6 bases, J lost 0 bases, and 8 bases lay in between. Germline lookup yields CDR1 SGHTA and CDR2 FQGTGA. CDR3 size: 13 residues. The CDR3 nucleotides read TGTGCCAGCAGTTTCCAGGTGAACACTGAAGCTTTCTTT. Encoded protein: CASSFQVNTEAFF. Full variable domain (remainder filled in from reference TRBV7-3 and TRBJ1-1): GAGVSQTPSNKVTEKGKYVELRCDPISGHTALYWYRQSLGQGPEFLIYFQGTGAADDSGLPNDRFFAVRPEGSVSTLKIQRTERGDSAVYLCASSFQVNTEAFFGQGTRLTVV.

The chain has TRBV18 and TRBJ1-1; TRBD1 matches 9 bases. Germline CDR1 and CDR2: KGHSH and LQKENI. V shed 3 bases, J shed 1 base, and the junction held 9 bases outside the gene matches. The length of the CDR3 is 17 residues. CDR3 DNA sequence: TGTGCCAGCTCACCCTTAATTCCGGGACAGGGGAACACTGAAGCTTTCTTT. Protein sequence: CASSPLIPGQGNTEAFF. The whole variable domain, filled in from reference TRBV18 and TRBJ1-1, reads NAGVMQNPRHLVRRRGQEARLRCSPMKGHSHVYWYRQLPEEGLKFMVYLQKENIIDESGMPKERFSAEFPKEGPSILRIQQVVRGDSAAYFCASSPLIPGQGNTEAFFGQGTRLTVV.

The chain employs TRBV7-3 and TRBJ2-2, with a weak D call TRBD2 (7 bases). The CDR3 is 16 amino acids. Deletions cut 5 bases from V and 5 bases from J, with 18 bases between. Germline CDR1 reads SGHTA; CDR2 reads FQGTGA. For the CDR3, the DNA is TGTGCCAGCAGCCCTGGGGGGGCCCCCAGAACCGGGGAGCTGTTTTTT. Translation gives CASSPGGAPRTGELFF.

The chain carries TRBV30 and TRBJ1-2; 7 bases match TRBD1. The ends lost 3 bases at V and 4 bases at J; junction bases unmatched: 14. Germline values: CDR1 GTSNPN, CDR2 SVGIG (reference sequence). This CDR3 spans 16 amino acids. The DNA of the CDR3 is TGTGCCTGGAGGGACCGTGACAGGGCGGGTCCCTATGGCTACACCTTC. Its protein is CAWRDRDRAGPYGYTF. Combining the CDR3 with reference TRBV30 and TRBJ1-2 gives the whole variable domain SQTIHQWPATLVQPVGSPLSLECTVEGTSNPNLYWYRQAAGRGLQLLFYSVGIGQISSEVPQNLSASRPQDRQFILSSKKLLLSDSGFYLCAWRDRDRAGPYGYTFGSGTRLTVV.

In this sample, this clone turned up a few times. The chain has TRBV30 and TRBJ1-1, with TRBD1 matching 8 bases. Per the germline V gene, CDR1 is GTSNPN and CDR2 is SVGIG (reference sequence). The CDR3 extends over 14 amino acids. Unmatched junction bases numbered 6, after V lost 2 bases and J lost 4 bases. This CDR3 is CAWSLTGGTTEAFF. In nucleotides, the CDR3 is TGTGCCTGGAGTTTAACAGGGGGAACCACTGAAGCTTTCTTT.

On this clone itself: Other nucleotide sequences from this sample produce the same CDR3. V gene TRBV18 combines with J gene TRBJ1-1; no clear D gene. The CDR3 runs to 13 residues. Germline CDR1 is KGHSH and CDR2 is LQKENI. The ends were cut back, 2 bases at V and 1 base at J, with 5 bases in the middle. DNA for the CDR3: TGTGCCAGCTCACCAATGGCGAACACTGAAGCTTTCTTT. Amino acid sequence: CASSPMANTEAFF.

The chain recombines TRBV7-2 with TRBJ2-5; D perhaps matches TRBD1 (7 bases). V lost 5 bases to trimming and J lost 4 bases, with 20 bases between them. This CDR3 has 16 amino acids. CDR1 and CDR2 from the germline V gene are SGHTA and FQGNSA. The CDR3 here is CASSPQPRQGGETQYF. The CDR3 DNA reads as TGTGCCAGCAGCCCCCAACCCCGACAGGGAGGAGAGACCCAGTACTTC. Filled out from reference TRBV7-2 and TRBJ2-5, the complete variable domain reads GAGVSQSPSNKVTEKGKDVELRCDPISGHTALYWYRQSLGQGLEFLIYFQGNSAPDKSGLPSDRFSAERTGGSVSTLTIQRTQQEDSAVYLCASSPQPRQGGETQYFGPGTRLLVL.

V is TRBV6-1 and J is TRBJ1-1, with TRBD1 matching 9 bases. This CDR3 is built from 15 residues. The germline V gene has CDR1 MNHNS and CDR2 SASEGT. J lost 5 bases, V lost 2 bases, and 6 bases had no gene match. CDR3 sequence (DNA): TGTGCCAGCAGTGAAAGGGGGACAGGGAGGACTGAAGCTTTCTTT. Residues: CASSERGTGRTEAFF.